Shown below are 11 T cell receptor beta chains from a single sample sequenced in a study of blood T cell repertoires in COVID-19. Profiling relied on immunoSEQ multiplex PCR, and the TCRdb table lists in-frame clones only, not all of them. This sample has over 70,000 clones, with 90% found just once. Sequenced material: peripheral blood. The origin of the receptors is a man younger than 35 with COVID-19, enrolled during active disease.

The rearrangement joins TRBV16 to TRBJ2-3, with TRBD2 matching 12 bases. Germline assignment: CDR1 KGHSY and CDR2 FQNENV. The CDR3 is 15 amino acids. V lost 5 bases and J lost 3; bases outside the gene matches: 3. As DNA, the CDR3 is TGTGCCAGCAGCGCGACTAGCGGGAGAACAGATACGCAGTATTTT. Its protein is CASSATSGRTDTQYF.

The genes are TRBV6-6 and TRBJ1-2; D not certain. This CDR3 region has 13 residues. With 5 bases removed from V and 1 base from J, the gap between germline ends came to 8 bases. Germline V lookup: CDR1 MNHNY, CDR2 SVGAGI (reference sequence). This CDR3 is CASSPIYNYGYTF. For the CDR3, the DNA is TGTGCCAGCAGTCCTATCTATAACTATGGCTACACCTTC.

The CDR3 nucleotides are TGCGCCAGCAGCCAAGTGGGGGGAGCGAACACCGGGGAGCTGTTTTTT. Translating gives CASSQVGGANTGELFF. The chain is built from TRBV4-1 and TRBJ2-2; D perhaps matches TRBD2 (6 bases). The CDR3 is 16 residues long. CDR1 MGHRA and CDR2 YSYEKL come from the germline V gene. V lost 1 base and J 0 bases, leaving 9 bases between the germline ends.

This clone was counted between two and nine times. The gene calls are TRBV7-8 and TRBJ1-6; D remains ambiguous. The CDR3 length is 14 residues. V was cut by 6 bases and J by 5 bases, with 11 bases left in between. Germline assignment: CDR1 SGHVS and CDR2 FQNEAQ. The chain's CDR3 is CASRAGMDNSPLHF. As DNA, the CDR3 is TGTGCCAGCAGGGCCGGGATGGATAATTCACCCCTCCACTTT.

On this clone: The junction differs from germline at one of its ends, possibly a read error. V is TRBV15 and J is TRBJ1-4, with a possible D match to TRBD1 (6 bases). Germline CDR1 and CDR2: LNHNV and YYDKDF (reference sequence). This CDR3 contains 14 residues. The CDR3 reads CATSGDRWDEKLFF. CDR3 nucleotide sequence: TGTGCCACCAGCGGAGACAGGTGGGATGAAAAACTGTTTTTT.

The rearrangement joins TRBV29-1 to TRBJ2-2; the D gene is possibly TRBD2 (7 bases). V shed 7 bases and J shed 1 base, with 13 bases lying between them. This CDR3 has 14 residues. In germline, CDR1 is SQVTM, CDR2 ANQGSEA. For the CDR3, the DNA is TGCAGCGCCCGGGGGGCGGGGAACACCGGGGAGCTGTTTTTT. It specifies CSARGAGNTGELFF.

The J gene is TRBJ2-2, the V gene TRBV27; possible D gene TRBD1, 5 bases. The CDR3 runs to 13 residues. Trimming shortened V by 5 bases and J by 8 bases, and 12 bases separated the two germline ends. The V gene's germline CDR1 is MNHEY and CDR2 SMNVEV (reference sequence). For the CDR3, the DNA is TGTGCCAGCAGTCAAAAAAGGGGAGGGGAGCTGTTTTTT. Translating it yields CASSQKRGGELFF.

The chain uses TRBV28 and TRBJ2-1; D is unresolved. V was pared by 3 bases and J by 7 bases, with 4 bases between. The CDR3 runs to 11 residues. Germline V CDR1 and CDR2: MDHEN, SYDVKM. CDR3 residues: CASSLRNEQFF. The CDR3 nucleotides are TGTGCCAGCAGTTTGAGGAATGAGCAGTTCTTC.

This chain connects TRBV7-8 to TRBJ2-5; weak D call: TRBD2 (6 bases). The CDR3 is made up of 14 amino acids. Trimming shortened V by 5 bases and J by 5 bases, and 15 bases separated the two germline ends. Germline CDR1 is SGHVS and CDR2 is FQNEAQ. The CDR3 bases are TGTGCCAGCAGCCGAGAGGCGGGATTTGAGACCCAGTACTTC. Translation gives CASSREAGFETQYF.

CDR3 DNA: TGTGCCTCCGGAGGGCTTATCATGTACGAGCAGTACTTC. Translating gives CASGGLIMYEQYF. V gene TRBV6-5 combines with J gene TRBJ2-7, with D possibly matching TRBD2 (6 bases). The CDR3 covers 13 residues. Germline V gives CDR1 MNHEY, CDR2 SVGAGI. Trimming took off 11 bases at V and 4 bases at J, with 18 bases between the two ends.

The genes are TRBV27 and TRBJ2-7; 8 bases match TRBD2. The CDR3 extends over 15 amino acids. The J segment lost 4 bases and the V segment lost 2 bases, leaving 7 bases of the junction unmatched. Germline loops: CDR1 MNHEY, CDR2 SMNVEV (reference sequence). The CDR3 DNA is TGTGCCAGCAGTTTAAGGGGTAGCGGGACGTACGAGCAGTACTTC. It specifies CASSLRGSGTYEQYF.